The 27 T cell receptor beta chains given below trace back to one sample, sequenced in a study of identical twins. TCRdb used MiXCR to reprocess the 5' RACE reads, holding one entry per CDR3 protein. This repertoire shows fewer than 650,000 distinct CDR3 sequences, roughly 7.1% found once; its top ten account for over 1.5%. These data also formed part of another study, on yellow fever vaccine responses in identical twins.

Sequencing used PBMCs. Receptor source: a woman under 30 in good health.

The chain joins TRBV12-5 to TRBJ2-7; TRBD2 agrees at 10 bases. The CDR3 spans 16 residues. CDR1 is LGHNT and CDR2 is FRNRAP in the germline V gene. V lost 2 bases and J lost 5; bases outside the gene matches: 9. In DNA, the CDR3 is TGTGCTAGTGGTTTGACCCTGGGGACTAGCGCCCACGAGCAGTACTTC. It translates to CASGLTLGTSAHEQYF.

This clonotype was counted many times. The rearrangement uses TRBV20-1 and TRBJ2-7; 10 bases line up with TRBD2. The CDR3 loop spans 13 amino acids. After removal of 4 bases from V and 4 bases from J, the junction contained 4 bases not matched to a gene. Germline V gene data show CDR1 as DFQATT and CDR2 as SNEGSKA (reference sequence). CDR3 in amino acids: CSATLAGVYEQYF. CDR3 DNA: TGCAGTGCTACGCTAGCGGGAGTGTACGAGCAGTACTTC.

This clonotype occurred many times. V usage is TRBV6-1 and J usage is TRBJ2-1, with TRBD2 matching over 14 bases. Losses at the gene ends were 7 bases for V and 10 bases for J; bases not matched to a gene: 6. Germline V gene data show CDR1 as MNHNS and CDR2 as SASEGT. The CDR3 loop spans 14 amino acids. The CDR3 reads CASTKGLAGAEQFF. The CDR3 nucleotides read TGTGCCAGCACCAAGGGACTAGCGGGGGCCGAGCAGTTCTTC.

J is TRBJ2-1 and V is TRBV5-6; 7 bases are shared with TRBD1. Per germline, CDR1 SGHDT and CDR2 YYEEEE. The CDR3 runs to 13 residues. Unmatched junction bases numbered 11, after V lost 4 bases and J lost 13 bases. The CDR3 here is CASSHGQVGNQFF. Written as DNA, the CDR3 is TGTGCCAGCAGCCACGGACAGGTGGGCAATCAGTTCTTC.

This clonotype appeared many times. The rearrangement uses TRBV12-3 or TRBV12-4 and TRBJ2-1; the D is unclear. V lost 6 bases and J 0 bases, leaving 9 bases between the germline ends. The CDR3 has 14 residues. The CDR3 protein is CASRPQSSYNEQFF. CDR3 coding DNA: TGTGCCAGCAGACCTCAAAGCTCCTACAATGAGCAGTTCTTC.

This clonotype was recorded many times. This chain connects TRBV12-3 or TRBV12-4 to TRBJ2-1; 8 nucleotides agree with TRBD1. Losses at the gene ends were 6 bases for V and 8 bases for J; bases not matched to a gene: 9. The CDR3 spans 14 residues. The CDR3 coding sequence is TGTGCCAGCAGCCCCAGGGGGCGCAGAGATGAGCAGTTCTTC. It codes for CASSPRGRRDEQFF.

This clonotype was observed many times. The chain uses TRBV12-3 or TRBV12-4 and TRBJ1-4; D is ambiguous. V lost 1 base, J lost 0 bases, and 9 bases lay in between. The CDR3 consists of 16 residues. In DNA, the CDR3 is TGTGCCAGCAGTTTAGGTCAAAAAACAACTAATGAAAAACTGTTTTTT. Amino acids: CASSLGQKTTNEKLFF.

J is TRBJ2-1 and V is TRBV18, with D perhaps matching TRBD2 (6 bases). This CDR3 comprises 17 residues. Looked up from germline, CDR1 is KGHSH and CDR2 is LQKENI. V dropped 3 bases and J dropped 2 bases, with 17 bases sitting between them. The CDR3, as DNA: TGTGCCAGCTCACCTTCCCAATGGGGAGGCCCCTACAATGAGCAGTTCTTC. Protein: CASSPSQWGGPYNEQFF.

CDR3 coding DNA: TGTGCCAGCAGAAATGACGCCCGGGGGGGGGAAGATACGCAGTATTTT. The encoded protein is CASRNDARGGEDTQYF. The chain employs TRBV7-9 and TRBJ2-3; TRBD2 agrees at 8 bases. V was pared by 6 bases and J by 5 bases, with 13 bases of the junction left unmatched. This CDR3 has 16 amino acids. Germline V CDR1 and CDR2: SEHNR, FQNEAQ (reference sequence). Combining the CDR3 with reference TRBV7-9 and TRBJ2-3 gives the whole variable domain DTGVSQNPRHKITKRGQNVTFRCDPISEHNRLYWYRQTLGQGPEFLTYFQNEAQLEKSRLLSDRFSAERPKGSFSTLEIQRTEQGDSAMYLCASRNDARGGEDTQYFGPGTRLTVL.

The table lists this clonotype with many counts. V and J are TRBV21-1 and TRBJ1-3; the table's TRBD1 call for D was not verified on the DNA. TRBV21-1 is annotated as a pseudogene. CDR3 length equals 16 residues. The CDR3 coding sequence is TGTGCCAGCAGCAGGTCCCAGGGGGCGCGAGGAAACACCATATATTTT. This codes for CASSRSQGARGNTIYF.

This clonotype showed up many times. This rearrangement joins TRBV20-1 to TRBJ2-5; D gene unclear. Trimming removed 1 base at V and 5 bases at J, with 14 bases between. This CDR3 contains 14 residues. Germline values: CDR1 DFQATT, CDR2 SNEGSKA (reference sequence). CDR3 nucleotides: TGCAGTGCTAGAGGGACCGCCCCAAGGGAGACCCAGTACTTC. Translation: CSARGTAPRETQYF.

A few counts support this clonotype. J is TRBJ1-6 and V is TRBV3-1; no clear D. Germline-derived CDR1 and CDR2 are LGHDT and YNNKEL (reference sequence). The CDR3 runs to 17 residues. V was trimmed by 0 bases and J by 7 bases, leaving 16 bases between them. The CDR3 spells CASSQDRTGPGNSPLHF. CDR3 coding DNA: TGTGCCAGCAGCCAAGACCGGACGGGCCCGGGAAATTCACCCCTCCACTTT.

This clonotype was observed at least ten times. V gene TRBV12-3 or TRBV12-4 combines with J gene TRBJ2-3; TRBD2 matches at 15 bases. V shed 4 bases, J shed 6 bases, and the junction held 5 bases outside the gene matches. This CDR3 contains 16 residues. CDR3 DNA: TGTGCCAGCAGTTCTCGGACTAGCGGGAGGGGGGATACGCAGTATTTT. It translates to CASSSRTSGRGDTQYF.

The J gene is TRBJ2-2, the V gene TRBV12-3 or TRBV12-4, with D possibly being TRBD2 (5 bases). Trimming left V 7 bases short and J 5 bases short, with 23 bases between. The CDR3 sequence is 17 residues long. The CDR3 sequence: CASTLKMGLGETGELFF. Written as DNA, the CDR3 is TGTGCCAGCACCCTAAAGATGGGTTTGGGAGAAACCGGGGAGCTGTTTTTT.

In its sample, this clonotype was seen a few times. The chain is built from TRBV5-1 and TRBJ1-3, with TRBD1 as a possible D gene (6 bases). The germline gives CDR1 SGHRS, CDR2 YFSETQ. The CDR3 contains 15 residues. V lost 4 bases and J lost 0, with 11 bases in between. The CDR3 DNA follows: TGCGCCAGCAGCACCGGAGGGGGCTCTGGAAACACCATATATTTT. Translation: CASSTGGGSGNTIYF.

This clonotype was detected only a few times. This chain links TRBV12-3 or TRBV12-4 with TRBJ2-2, with 8 bases matching TRBD1. Trimming cost V 4 bases and J 5 bases; bases outside gene matches: 9. This CDR3 region has 16 residues. CDR3 protein: CASSSLTGVLTGELFF. CDR3 in DNA: TGTGCCAGCAGTTCGCTGACAGGGGTATTGACCGGGGAGCTGTTTTTT.

This chain connects TRBV10-3 to TRBJ2-7; D is perhaps TRBD2 (5 bases). In germline, CDR1 is ENHRY, CDR2 SYGVKD. This CDR3 is 14 amino acids long. Deletions cut 8 bases from V and 4 bases from J, with 18 bases between. The CDR3 coding sequence is TGTGCCATCGGTTCGGGATCCATGAAGTACGAGCAGTACTTC. As protein: CAIGSGSMKYEQYF.

This rearrangement joins TRBV7-2 to TRBJ2-5; D remains unclear. There are 13 residues in the CDR3. Trimming shortened V by 0 bases and J by 5 bases, and 7 bases separated the two germline ends. Per germline, CDR1 SGHTA and CDR2 FQGNSA. The CDR3 DNA reads TGTGCCAGCAGCTTAGCTCGAAGGGAGACCCAGTACTTC. It specifies CASSLARRETQYF.

This clonotype was found a few times. The chain has TRBV29-1 and TRBJ2-2; D is undetermined. The germline V gene encodes CDR1 SQVTM and CDR2 ANQGSEA. V gave up 3 bases and J gave up 2 bases, with 7 bases separating them. The CDR3 is made up of 13 amino acids. For the CDR3, the DNA is TGCAGCGTTGAGTTAGCTAACACCGGGGAGCTGTTTTTT. Translated: CSVELANTGELFF.

This clonotype appeared once. The chain is built from TRBV3-1 and TRBJ2-5; 8 nucleotides agree with TRBD1. V was pared by 7 bases and J by 8 bases, with 12 bases of the junction left unmatched. CDR1 LGHDT and CDR2 YNNKEL come from the germline V gene (reference sequence). The CDR3 loop spans 14 amino acids. The DNA for the CDR3 is TGTGCCAGCAACCTGCAGGGGGCACGCGGCACCCAGTACTTC. This sequence encodes CASNLQGARGTQYF.

This clonotype was seen repeatedly, ten times or more. The chain recombines TRBV29-1 with TRBJ2-1; the D is unclear. Germline V gene sequence: CDR1 SQVTM, CDR2 ANQGSEA. V was cut by 4 bases and J by 0 bases, with 10 bases left in between. The length of the CDR3 is 14 residues. CDR3 sequence reads: CSVGGRSSYNEQFF. As DNA, the CDR3 is TGCAGCGTTGGGGGTAGAAGCTCCTACAATGAGCAGTTCTTC.

The CDR3 reads CASSISGQILNTEAFF. CDR3 sequence (DNA): TGTGCCAGCAGCATAAGCGGGCAAATCCTGAACACTGAAGCTTTCTTT. The gene calls are TRBV27 and TRBJ1-1; D uncertain. The V gene's germline CDR1 is MNHEY and CDR2 SMNVEV (reference sequence). Deletions cut 6 bases from V and 0 bases from J, with 17 bases between. The CDR3 loop spans 16 amino acids.

This clonotype is a singleton in its sample. A much bigger clone sits one base away, suggesting this may be a read error. The rearrangement links TRBV20-1 to TRBJ2-2, with 10 bases aligning to TRBD2. Germline values: CDR1 DFQATT, CDR2 SNEGSKA (reference sequence). This CDR3 is built from 16 residues. CDR3 in DNA: TGCTGTGCCCCTTTTTTAGCGGGAGGGAACACCGGGGAGCTGTTTTTT. This encodes CCAPFLAGGNTGELFF.

A remark on this clonotype: One end of the junction fails to match germline, which may point to a read error. J is TRBJ2-1 and V is TRBV3-1; 7 bases match TRBD2. The CDR3 loop spans 17 amino acids. Germline CDR1 is LGHDT and CDR2 is YNNKEL (reference sequence). Here the CDR3 DNA reads TGTGCCACCAGCCAACATCTTACGGGAGGAACCTACAATGAGCAGTTCTTC. Translation: CATSQHLTGGTYNEQFF.

V and J are TRBV20-1 and TRBJ1-6, with 10 bases matching TRBD1. Germline values: CDR1 DFQATT, CDR2 SNEGSKA (reference sequence). Trimming took 5 bases from V and 10 from J; bases not matched to a gene: 5. This CDR3 has 13 amino acids. The CDR3 sequence: CSAPGQGKSPLHF. CDR3 bases: TGCAGTGCTCCGGGACAGGGGAAATCACCCCTCCACTTT.

This clonotype was picked up many times. This sequence joins TRBV5-1 and TRBJ2-1, with 10 bases matching TRBD2. With V trimmed by 4 bases and J by 3 bases, 7 bases remained unmatched. This CDR3 has 16 residues. Germline-derived CDR1 and CDR2 are SGHRS and YFSETQ. CDR3 amino acids: CASSLPLAGNYNEQFF. The DNA of the CDR3 is TGCGCCAGCAGCCTTCCACTAGCGGGAAACTACAATGAGCAGTTCTTC.

The chain has TRBV10-2 and TRBJ1-5; D is possibly TRBD1 (6 bases). The CDR3 covers 14 residues. V was shortened by 10 bases and J by 5 bases, with 18 bases between the two germline ends. Germline CDR1 is WSHSY and CDR2 is SAAADI. In DNA form, the CDR3 reads TGCGCCACCCAGGGGCCAGGGGTATATCAGCCCCAGCATTTT. Protein: CATQGPGVYQPQHF.